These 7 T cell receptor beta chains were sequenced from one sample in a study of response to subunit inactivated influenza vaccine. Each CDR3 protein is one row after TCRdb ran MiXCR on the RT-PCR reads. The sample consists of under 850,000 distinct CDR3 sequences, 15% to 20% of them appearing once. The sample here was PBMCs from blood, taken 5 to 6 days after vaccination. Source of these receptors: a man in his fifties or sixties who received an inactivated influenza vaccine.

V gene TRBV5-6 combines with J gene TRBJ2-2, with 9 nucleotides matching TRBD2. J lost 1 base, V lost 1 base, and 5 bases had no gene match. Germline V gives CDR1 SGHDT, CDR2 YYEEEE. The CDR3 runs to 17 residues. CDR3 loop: CASSLLASGKNTGELFF. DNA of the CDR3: TGTGCCAGCAGCTTGCTGGCTAGCGGGAAGAACACCGGGGAGCTGTTTTTT. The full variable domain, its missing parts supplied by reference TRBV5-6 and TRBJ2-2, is DAGVTQSPTHLIKTRGQQVTLRCSPKSGHDTVSWYQQALGQGPQFIFQYYEEEERQRGNFPDRFSGHQFPNYSSELNVNALLLGDSALYLCASSLLASGKNTGELFFGEGSRLTVL.

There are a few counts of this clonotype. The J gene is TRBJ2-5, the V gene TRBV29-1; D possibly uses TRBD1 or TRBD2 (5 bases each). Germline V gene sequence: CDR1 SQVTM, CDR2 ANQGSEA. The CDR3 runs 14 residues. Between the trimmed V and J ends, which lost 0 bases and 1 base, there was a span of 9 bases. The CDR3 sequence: CSVEEGDRQETQYF. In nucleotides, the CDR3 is TGCAGCGTTGAAGAAGGGGACCGCCAAGAGACCCAGTACTTC.

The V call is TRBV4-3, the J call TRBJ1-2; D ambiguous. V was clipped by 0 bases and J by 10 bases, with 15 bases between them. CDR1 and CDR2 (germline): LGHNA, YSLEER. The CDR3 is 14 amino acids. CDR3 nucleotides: TGCGCCAGCAGCCAAGATCCCGCTCTCGGGGACTACACCTTC. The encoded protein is CASSQDPALGDYTF.

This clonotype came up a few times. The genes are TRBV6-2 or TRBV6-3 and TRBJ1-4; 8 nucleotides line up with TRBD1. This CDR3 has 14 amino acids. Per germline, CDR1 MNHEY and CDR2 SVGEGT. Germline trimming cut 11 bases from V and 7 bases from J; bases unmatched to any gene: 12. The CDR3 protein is CASRRWQGAEKLFF. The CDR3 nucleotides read TGTGCCTCTAGGAGGTGGCAGGGGGCTGAAAAACTGTTTTTT.

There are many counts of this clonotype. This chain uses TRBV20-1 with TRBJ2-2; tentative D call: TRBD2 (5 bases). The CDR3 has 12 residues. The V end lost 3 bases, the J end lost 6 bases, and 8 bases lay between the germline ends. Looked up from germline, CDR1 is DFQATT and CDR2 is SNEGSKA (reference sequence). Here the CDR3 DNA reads TGCAGTGCTAGGGAAGCGGCCGGGGAGCTGTTTTTT. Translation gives CSAREAAGELFF.

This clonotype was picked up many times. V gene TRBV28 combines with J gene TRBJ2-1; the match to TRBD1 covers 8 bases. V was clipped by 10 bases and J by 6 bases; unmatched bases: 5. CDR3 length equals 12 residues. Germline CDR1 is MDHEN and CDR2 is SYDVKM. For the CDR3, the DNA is TGTGCCACCGGACAGGGCATCAATGAGCAGTTCTTC. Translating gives CATGQGINEQFF.

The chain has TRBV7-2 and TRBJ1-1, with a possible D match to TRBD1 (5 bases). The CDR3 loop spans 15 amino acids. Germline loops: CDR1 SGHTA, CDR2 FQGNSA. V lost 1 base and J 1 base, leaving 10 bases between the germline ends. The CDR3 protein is CASSLVGPGNTEAFF. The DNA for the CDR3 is TGTGCCAGCAGCTTAGTGGGACCTGGGAACACTGAAGCTTTCTTT.